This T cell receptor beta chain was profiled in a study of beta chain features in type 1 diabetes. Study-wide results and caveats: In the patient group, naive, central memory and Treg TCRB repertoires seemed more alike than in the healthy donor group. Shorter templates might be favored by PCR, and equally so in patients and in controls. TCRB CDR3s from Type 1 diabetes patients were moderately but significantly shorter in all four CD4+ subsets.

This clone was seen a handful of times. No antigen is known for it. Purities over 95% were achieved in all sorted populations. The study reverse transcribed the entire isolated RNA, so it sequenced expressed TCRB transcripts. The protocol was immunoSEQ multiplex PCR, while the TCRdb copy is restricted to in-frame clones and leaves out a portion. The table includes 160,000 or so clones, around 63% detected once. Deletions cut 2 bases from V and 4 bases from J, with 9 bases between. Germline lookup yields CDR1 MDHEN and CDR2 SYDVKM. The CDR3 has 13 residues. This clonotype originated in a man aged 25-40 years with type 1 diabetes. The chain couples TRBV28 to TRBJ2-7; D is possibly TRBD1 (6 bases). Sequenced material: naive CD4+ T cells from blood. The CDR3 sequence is CASSLQGQYEQYF. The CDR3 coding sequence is TGTGCCAGCAGTTTACAGGGGCAGTACGAGCAGTACTTC.